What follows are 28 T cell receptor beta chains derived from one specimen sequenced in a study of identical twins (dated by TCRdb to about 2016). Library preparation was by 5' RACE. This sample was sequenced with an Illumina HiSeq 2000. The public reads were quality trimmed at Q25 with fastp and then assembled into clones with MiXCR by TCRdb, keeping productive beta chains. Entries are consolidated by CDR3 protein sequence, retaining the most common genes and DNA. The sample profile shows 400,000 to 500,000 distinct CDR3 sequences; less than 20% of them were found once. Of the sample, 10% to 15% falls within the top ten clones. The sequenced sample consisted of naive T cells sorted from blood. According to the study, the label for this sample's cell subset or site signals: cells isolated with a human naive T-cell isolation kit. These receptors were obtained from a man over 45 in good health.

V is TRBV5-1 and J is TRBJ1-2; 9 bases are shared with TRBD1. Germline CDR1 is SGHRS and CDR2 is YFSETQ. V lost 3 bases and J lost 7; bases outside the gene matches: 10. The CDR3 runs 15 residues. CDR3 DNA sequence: TGCGCCAGCAGCTCCCCCCCACAGGGGGCTGGTGGCTACACCTTC. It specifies CASSSPPQGAGGYTF.

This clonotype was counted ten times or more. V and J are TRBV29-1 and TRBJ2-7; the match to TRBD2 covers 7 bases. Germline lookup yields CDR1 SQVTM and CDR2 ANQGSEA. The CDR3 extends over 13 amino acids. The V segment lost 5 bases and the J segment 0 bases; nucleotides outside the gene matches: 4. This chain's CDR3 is CSVLSGFSYEQYF. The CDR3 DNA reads TGCAGCGTTCTTAGCGGGTTCTCCTACGAGCAGTACTTC.

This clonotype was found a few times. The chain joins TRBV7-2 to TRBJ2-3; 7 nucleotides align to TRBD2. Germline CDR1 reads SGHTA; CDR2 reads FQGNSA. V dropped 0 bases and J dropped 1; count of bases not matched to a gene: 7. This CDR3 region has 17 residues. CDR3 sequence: CASSLAFSGLRTDTQYF. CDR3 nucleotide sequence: TGTGCCAGCAGCTTAGCTTTTAGCGGGCTACGCACAGATACGCAGTATTTT.

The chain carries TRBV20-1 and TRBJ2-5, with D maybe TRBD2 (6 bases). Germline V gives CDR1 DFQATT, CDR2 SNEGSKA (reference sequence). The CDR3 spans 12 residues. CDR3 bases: TGCAGCACCCGGGAGCTCCAAGAGACCCAGTACTTC. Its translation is CSTRELQETQYF.

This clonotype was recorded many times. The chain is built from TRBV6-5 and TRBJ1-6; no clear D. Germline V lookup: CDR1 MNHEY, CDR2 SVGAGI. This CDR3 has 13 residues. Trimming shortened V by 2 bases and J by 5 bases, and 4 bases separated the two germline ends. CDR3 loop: CASSYRDNSPLHF. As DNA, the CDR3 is TGTGCCAGCAGTTACAGGGATAATTCACCCCTCCACTTT.

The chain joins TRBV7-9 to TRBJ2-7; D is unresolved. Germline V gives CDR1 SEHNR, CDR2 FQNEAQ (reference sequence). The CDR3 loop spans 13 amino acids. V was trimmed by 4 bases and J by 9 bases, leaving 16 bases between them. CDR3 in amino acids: CASSSVVPVAQYF. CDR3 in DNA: TGTGCCAGCAGCTCCGTGGTCCCGGTGGCGCAGTACTTC.

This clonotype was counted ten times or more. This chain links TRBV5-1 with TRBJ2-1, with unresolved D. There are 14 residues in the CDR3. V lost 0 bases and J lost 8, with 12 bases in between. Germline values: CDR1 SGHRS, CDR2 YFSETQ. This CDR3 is CASSLVGSFDEQFF. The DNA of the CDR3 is TGCGCCAGCAGCTTGGTTGGCAGTTTTGATGAGCAGTTCTTC.

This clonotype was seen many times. The CDR3 DNA follows: TGTGCCAGCGGGACAGCCTACAATGAGCAGTTCTTC. Translation gives CASGTAYNEQFF. This rearrangement joins TRBV7-6 to TRBJ2-1, with 7 nucleotides matching TRBD1. CDR3 length equals 12 residues. V trimming: 8 bases; J trimming: 2 bases; junction bases outside the gene matches: 0. The germline V gene encodes CDR1 SGHVS and CDR2 FNYEAQ.

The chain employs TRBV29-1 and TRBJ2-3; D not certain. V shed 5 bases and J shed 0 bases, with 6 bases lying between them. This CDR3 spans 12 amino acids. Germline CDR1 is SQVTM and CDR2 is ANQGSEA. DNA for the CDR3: TGCAGCGTTAGCTCTAGCACAGATACGCAGTATTTT. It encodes CSVSSSTDTQYF.

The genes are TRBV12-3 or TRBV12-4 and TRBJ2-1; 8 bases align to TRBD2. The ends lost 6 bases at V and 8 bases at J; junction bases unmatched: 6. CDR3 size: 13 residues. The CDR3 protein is CASSSLAEDEQFF. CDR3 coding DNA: TGTGCCAGCAGCTCACTAGCGGAAGATGAGCAGTTCTTC.

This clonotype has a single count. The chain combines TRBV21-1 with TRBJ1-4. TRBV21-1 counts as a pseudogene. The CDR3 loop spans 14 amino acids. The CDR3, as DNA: TGTGCCAGCAGCAACGGGATGCGGAGTGAAAAACTGTTTTTT. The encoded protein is CASSNGMRSEKLFF.

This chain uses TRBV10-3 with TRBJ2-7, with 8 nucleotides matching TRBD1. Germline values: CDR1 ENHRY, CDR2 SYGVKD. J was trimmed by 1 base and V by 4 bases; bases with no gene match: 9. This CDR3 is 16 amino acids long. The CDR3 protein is CAISVAGDRGSYEQYF. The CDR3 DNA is TGTGCCATCAGTGTTGCCGGAGACAGGGGTTCCTACGAGCAGTACTTC.

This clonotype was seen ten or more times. CDR3: CASSYLGESNEQFF. The CDR3 DNA is TGTGCCAGCAGTTATTTGGGGGAAAGCAATGAGCAGTTCTTC. The chain has TRBV6-5 and TRBJ2-1; D tentatively fits TRBD1 or TRBD2 (5 bases each). The CDR3 covers 14 residues. The germline V gene encodes CDR1 MNHEY and CDR2 SVGAGI. Trimming took 3 bases from V and 6 from J, leaving 12 bases between them.

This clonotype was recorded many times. The CDR3 sequence is CASSPVIGIQETQYF. The CDR3 nucleotides read TGTGCCAGCAGCCCCGTGATTGGAATCCAAGAGACCCAGTACTTC. The chain combines TRBV6-2 or TRBV6-3 with TRBJ2-5; D is unresolved. The CDR3 loop spans 15 amino acids. With 6 bases removed from V and 1 base from J, the gap between germline ends came to 15 bases. Per germline, CDR1 MNHEY and CDR2 SVGEGT.

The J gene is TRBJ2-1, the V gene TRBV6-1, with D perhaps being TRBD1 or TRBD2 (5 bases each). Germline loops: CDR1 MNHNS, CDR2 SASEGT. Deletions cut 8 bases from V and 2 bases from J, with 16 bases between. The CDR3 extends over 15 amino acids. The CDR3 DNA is TGTGCCAGCGGGGACCGACCACGCCCCTACAATGAGCAGTTCTTC. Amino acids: CASGDRPRPYNEQFF.

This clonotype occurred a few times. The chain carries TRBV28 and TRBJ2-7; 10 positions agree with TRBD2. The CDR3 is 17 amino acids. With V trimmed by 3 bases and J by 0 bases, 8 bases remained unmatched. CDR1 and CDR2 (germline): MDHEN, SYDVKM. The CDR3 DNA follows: TGTGCCAGCAGTTTCCCCAGACTAGCGGGCAACTCCTACGAGCAGTACTTC. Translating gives CASSFPRLAGNSYEQYF.

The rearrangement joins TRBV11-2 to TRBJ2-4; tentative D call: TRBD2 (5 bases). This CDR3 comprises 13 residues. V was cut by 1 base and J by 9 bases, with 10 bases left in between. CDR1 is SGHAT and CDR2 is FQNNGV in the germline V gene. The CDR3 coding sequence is TGTGCCAGCAGCTTAGGACTATGGGGCATTCAGTACTTC. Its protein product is CASSLGLWGIQYF.

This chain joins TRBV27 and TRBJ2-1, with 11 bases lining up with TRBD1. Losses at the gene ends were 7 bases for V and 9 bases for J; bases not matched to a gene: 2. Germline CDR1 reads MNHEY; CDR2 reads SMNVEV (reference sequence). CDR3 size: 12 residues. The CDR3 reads CASTGQGVEQFF. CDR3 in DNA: TGTGCCAGCACGGGACAGGGGGTTGAGCAGTTCTTC.

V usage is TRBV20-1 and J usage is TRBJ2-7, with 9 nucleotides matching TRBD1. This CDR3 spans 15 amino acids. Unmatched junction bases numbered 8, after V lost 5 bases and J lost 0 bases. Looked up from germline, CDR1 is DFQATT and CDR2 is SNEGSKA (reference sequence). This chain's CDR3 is CSALPGQGNSYEQYF. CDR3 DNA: TGCAGTGCTTTACCGGGACAGGGCAACTCCTACGAGCAGTACTTC.

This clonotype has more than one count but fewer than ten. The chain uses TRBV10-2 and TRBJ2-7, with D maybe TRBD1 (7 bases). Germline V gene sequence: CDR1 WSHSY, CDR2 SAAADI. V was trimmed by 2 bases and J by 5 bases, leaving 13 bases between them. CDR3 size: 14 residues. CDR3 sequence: CASSERRGQNEQYF. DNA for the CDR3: TGCGCCAGCAGTGAGAGGAGGGGGCAGAACGAGCAGTACTTC.

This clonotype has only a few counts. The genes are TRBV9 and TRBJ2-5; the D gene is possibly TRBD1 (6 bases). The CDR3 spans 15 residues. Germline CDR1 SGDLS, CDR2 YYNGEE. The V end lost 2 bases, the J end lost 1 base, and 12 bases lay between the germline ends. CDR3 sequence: CASSVSAGVQETQYF. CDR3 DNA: TGTGCCAGCAGCGTTTCGGCAGGGGTCCAAGAGACCCAGTACTTC.

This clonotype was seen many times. The CDR3 DNA follows: TGTGCCAGCACCAAGGTAACGTACGAGCAGTACTTC. Translating it yields CASTKVTYEQYF. The rearrangement links TRBV2 to TRBJ2-7; D remains unclear. From germline, CDR1 is SNHLY and CDR2 FYNNEI. V lost 7 bases and J lost 4, with 11 bases in between. The CDR3 has 12 residues.

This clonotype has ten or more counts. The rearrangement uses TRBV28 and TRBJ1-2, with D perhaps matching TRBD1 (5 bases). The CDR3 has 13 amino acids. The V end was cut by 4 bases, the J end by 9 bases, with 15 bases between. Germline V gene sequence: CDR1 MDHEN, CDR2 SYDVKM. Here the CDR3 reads CASSYPGPRSYTF. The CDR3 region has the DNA TGTGCCAGCAGTTATCCGGGACCAAGGAGCTACACCTTC.

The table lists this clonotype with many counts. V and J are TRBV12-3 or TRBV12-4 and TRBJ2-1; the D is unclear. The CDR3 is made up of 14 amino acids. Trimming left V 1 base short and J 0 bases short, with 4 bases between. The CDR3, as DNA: TGTGCCAGCAGTTTAGGTCACTCCTACAATGAGCAGTTCTTC. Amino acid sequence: CASSLGHSYNEQFF.

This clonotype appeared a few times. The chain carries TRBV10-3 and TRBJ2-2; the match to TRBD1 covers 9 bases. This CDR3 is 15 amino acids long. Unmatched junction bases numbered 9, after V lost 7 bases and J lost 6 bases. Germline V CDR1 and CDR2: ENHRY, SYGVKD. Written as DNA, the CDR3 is TGTGCCATCACTCCGGGACAGGGTAGTTCCGGGGAGCTGTTTTTT. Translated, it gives CAITPGQGSSGELFF.

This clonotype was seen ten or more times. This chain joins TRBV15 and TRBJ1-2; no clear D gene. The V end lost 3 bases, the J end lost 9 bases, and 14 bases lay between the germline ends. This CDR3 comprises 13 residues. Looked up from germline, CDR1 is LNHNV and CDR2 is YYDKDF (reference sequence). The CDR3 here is CATSSYSGLRYTF. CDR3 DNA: TGTGCCACCAGCAGTTACTCGGGTCTTCGCTACACCTTC.

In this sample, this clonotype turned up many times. This CDR3 is CASSLAGTTSEQYF. For the CDR3, the DNA is TGTGCCAGCAGTTTGGCCGGGACCACATCGGAGCAGTACTTC. The rearrangement links TRBV27 to TRBJ2-7, with D perhaps assigned TRBD1 or TRBD2 (5 bases each). V lost 3 bases and J 7 bases, leaving 16 bases between the germline ends. Germline V gene sequence: CDR1 MNHEY, CDR2 SMNVEV (reference sequence). The CDR3 is made up of 14 amino acids.

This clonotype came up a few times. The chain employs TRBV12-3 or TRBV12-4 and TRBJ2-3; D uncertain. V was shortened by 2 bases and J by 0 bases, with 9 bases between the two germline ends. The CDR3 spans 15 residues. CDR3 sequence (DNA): TGTGCCAGCAGTTTAACTCCTCCTAGCACAGATACGCAGTATTTT. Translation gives CASSLTPPSTDTQYF.